These T cell receptor beta chains were read from a single sample in a study of T-cell memory formation after mild COVID-19. MiXCR, run by TCRdb on the 5' RACE reads, gives a single entry per CDR3 protein. In the table there are about 210,000 distinct CDR3 sequences, roughly a tenth of which are singletons. The specimen was PBMCs or a T cell subset sorted from them (not recorded which). These receptors all come from a young man who had mild COVID-19 (a few samples of this study predate the infection). Cell type and time point are not known. CDR3s include the opening cysteine and the closing phenylalanine or tryptophan. The order of the fields is D gene, V gene, J gene, clone size, CDR3 DNA, CDR3 protein. The D gene is left open where the match is weak. A row's size may be missing; if present it is once, few, many or a size class.

d_call: NA; v_call: TRBV4-2; j_call: TRBJ1-4; clone_size: few; cdr3_nt: TGTGCCAGCAGCCTAAATACGGGTGAAAAACTGTTTTTT; cdr3_aa: CASSLNTGEKLFF
d_call: NA; v_call: TRBV6-2/TRBV6-3; j_call: TRBJ1-2; clone_size: few; cdr3_nt: TGTGCCAGCAGTTATCTCGGAGCCACCTATGGCTACACCTTC; cdr3_aa: CASSYLGATYGYTF
d_call: NA; v_call: TRBV7-3; j_call: TRBJ2-5; clone_size: NA; cdr3_nt: TGTGCCAGCAGCCAATCGACGGATCAAGAGACCCAGTACTTC; cdr3_aa: CASSQSTDQETQYF
d_call: NA; v_call: TRBV19; j_call: TRBJ1-5; clone_size: few; cdr3_nt: TGTGCCAGTAGTATAGAGGGAACCGATCAGCCCCAGCATTTT; cdr3_aa: CASSIEGTDQPQHF
d_call: NA; v_call: TRBV18; j_call: TRBJ2-7; clone_size: NA; cdr3_nt: TGTGCCAGCTCACCACCTAGTTCCTACGAGCAGTACTTC; cdr3_aa: CASSPPSSYEQYF
d_call: NA; v_call: TRBV7-2; j_call: TRBJ1-5; clone_size: NA; cdr3_nt: TGTGCCAGCAGCTTCAGTCATCCAGGGCTAGGTCAGCCCCAGCATTTT; cdr3_aa: CASSFSHPGLGQPQHF
d_call: NA; v_call: TRBV20-1; j_call: TRBJ2-3; clone_size: NA; cdr3_nt: TGCAGTGCTAGCCCGGGACACTTCACAGATACGCAGTATTTT; cdr3_aa: CSASPGHFTDTQYF
d_call: TRBD2; v_call: TRBV6-5; j_call: TRBJ2-3; clone_size: few; cdr3_nt: TGTGCCAGCAGACGAGCGGGGGGGACAGATACGCAGTATTTT; cdr3_aa: CASRRAGGTDTQYF
d_call: TRBD1; v_call: TRBV28; j_call: TRBJ1-1; clone_size: NA; cdr3_nt: TGTGCCAGCAGTTTAAACAGGGGGCGAGGGAACACTGAAGCTTTCTTT; cdr3_aa: CASSLNRGRGNTEAFF
d_call: TRBD1; v_call: TRBV5-1; j_call: TRBJ1-2; clone_size: few; cdr3_nt: TGCGCCAGCAGCTTGGAAATCGGACAGGGAGGCGGCTACACCTTC; cdr3_aa: CASSLEIGQGGGYTF
d_call: TRBD1; v_call: TRBV7-2; j_call: TRBJ2-7; clone_size: NA; cdr3_nt: TGTGCCAGCAGCCTCCCGGGACAGGGCGACGAGCAGTACTTC; cdr3_aa: CASSLPGQGDEQYF
d_call: NA; v_call: TRBV5-5; j_call: TRBJ1-4; clone_size: many; cdr3_nt: TGTGCCAGCAGCTTTGAGGGGGTTGGTGAAAAACTGTTTTTT; cdr3_aa: CASSFEGVGEKLFF
d_call: NA; v_call: TRBV7-2; j_call: TRBJ1-1; clone_size: NA; cdr3_nt: TGTGCCAGCAGCGGAGGGATGAACACTGAAGCTTTCTTT; cdr3_aa: CASSGGMNTEAFF
d_call: NA; v_call: TRBV9; j_call: TRBJ2-5; clone_size: NA; cdr3_nt: TGTGCCAGCAGCGTGGGCGGGCCTAACGAAGGGACCCAGTACTTC; cdr3_aa: CASSVGGPNEGTQYF
d_call: TRBD1; v_call: TRBV4-3; j_call: TRBJ1-5; clone_size: few; cdr3_nt: TGCGCCAGCAGCCAAACCCAGGGGGCTGGGCAGCCCCAGCATTTT; cdr3_aa: CASSQTQGAGQPQHF
d_call: TRBD2; v_call: TRBV5-1; j_call: TRBJ2-1; clone_size: many; cdr3_nt: TGCGCCAGCAGCTTCCCCGCCGCGGGGGGGACCTACAATGAGCAGTTCTTC; cdr3_aa: CASSFPAAGGTYNEQFF
d_call: TRBD1; v_call: TRBV7-2; j_call: TRBJ1-2; clone_size: few; cdr3_nt: TGTGCCAGCAGCTTAGCCCGGACAGGGTTCTATGGCTACACCTTC; cdr3_aa: CASSLARTGFYGYTF
d_call: TRBD1; v_call: TRBV3-1; j_call: TRBJ2-3; clone_size: few; cdr3_nt: TGTGCCAGCAGCCAAGCCCCGGGGACAGTCACAGATACGCAGTATTTT; cdr3_aa: CASSQAPGTVTDTQYF
d_call: NA; v_call: TRBV5-1; j_call: TRBJ2-5; clone_size: many; cdr3_nt: TGCGCCAGCAGCTTTTTTGGACCCCAAGAGACCCAGTACTTC; cdr3_aa: CASSFFGPQETQYF
d_call: TRBD1; v_call: TRBV7-9; j_call: TRBJ2-3; clone_size: NA; cdr3_nt: TGTGCCAGCAGCCTCACTGGGACAGGGGCAGATACGCAGTATTTT; cdr3_aa: CASSLTGTGADTQYF
d_call: TRBD2; v_call: TRBV7-7; j_call: TRBJ2-5; clone_size: NA; cdr3_nt: TGTGCCAGCAGCTTTCGCCCCTTATATGGGTCTAGCGGGGCCGGGGAGACCCAGTACTTC; cdr3_aa: CASSFRPLYGSSGAGETQYF
d_call: NA; v_call: TRBV11-2; j_call: TRBJ2-2; clone_size: few; cdr3_nt: TGTGCCAGCAGATTAGACCGGGAGCTGTTTTTT; cdr3_aa: CASRLDRELFF
d_call: NA; v_call: TRBV7-2; j_call: TRBJ1-1; clone_size: few; cdr3_nt: TGTGCCAGCAGCATCCTCCTCATTAAAGGAGCTTTCTTT; cdr3_aa: CASSILLIKGAFF
d_call: TRBD2; v_call: TRBV7-2; j_call: TRBJ2-7; clone_size: once; cdr3_nt: TGTGCCAGCAGCCAATCTGGAAGCGGGGGCTCCTACGAGCAGTACTTC; cdr3_aa: CASSQSGSGGSYEQYF
d_call: TRBD1; v_call: TRBV3-1; j_call: TRBJ1-1; clone_size: NA; cdr3_nt: TGTGCCAGCAGCCCCCAACAGGGGTCGGTCACTGAAGCTTTCTTT; cdr3_aa: CASSPQQGSVTEAFF
d_call: NA; v_call: TRBV5-4; j_call: TRBJ2-1; clone_size: NA; cdr3_nt: TGTGCCAGCAGCTTGGAGTGGAATGAGCAGTTCTTC; cdr3_aa: CASSLEWNEQFF
d_call: NA; v_call: TRBV12-3/TRBV12-4; j_call: TRBJ1-1; clone_size: few; cdr3_nt: TGTGCCAGCAGTCTCGGGACCTGGAACACTGAAGCTTTCTTT; cdr3_aa: CASSLGTWNTEAFF
d_call: NA; v_call: TRBV12-3/TRBV12-4; j_call: TRBJ2-3; clone_size: NA; cdr3_nt: TGTGCCAGCAGACCGACAGCCACAGATACGCAGTATTTT; cdr3_aa: CASRPTATDTQYF
d_call: TRBD2; v_call: TRBV4-3; j_call: TRBJ2-1; clone_size: many; cdr3_nt: TGCGCCAGCAGCTCGGGACTAGCGGGGATGGGCAATGAGCAGTTCTTC; cdr3_aa: CASSSGLAGMGNEQFF
d_call: NA; v_call: TRBV7-2; j_call: TRBJ1-1; clone_size: many; cdr3_nt: TGTGCCAGCAGCTTAGTCAGGGGAACTGAAGCTTTCTTT; cdr3_aa: CASSLVRGTEAFF
d_call: TRBD2; v_call: TRBV2; j_call: TRBJ2-1; clone_size: NA; cdr3_nt: TGTGCCAGCAGGGGGACTAGCGGGGGGCGCGACAATGAGCAGTTCTTC; cdr3_aa: CASRGTSGGRDNEQFF
d_call: TRBD1; v_call: TRBV6-5; j_call: TRBJ1-4; clone_size: few; cdr3_nt: TGTGCCAGCAGTTCCAACATCAGGGGGCTAAAAAATGAAAAACTGTTTTTT; cdr3_aa: CASSSNIRGLKNEKLFF
d_call: TRBD2; v_call: TRBV18; j_call: TRBJ2-5; clone_size: NA; cdr3_nt: TGTGCCAGCTCACGAGGACTAGCGGGGGGGTACGAGACCCAGTACTTC; cdr3_aa: CASSRGLAGGYETQYF
d_call: NA; v_call: TRBV12-3/TRBV12-4; j_call: TRBJ2-7; clone_size: NA; cdr3_nt: TGTGCCAGCAGTTTCGGACGGGATTTCTACGAGCAGTACTTC; cdr3_aa: CASSFGRDFYEQYF
d_call: NA; v_call: TRBV12-3/TRBV12-4; j_call: TRBJ2-1; clone_size: few; cdr3_nt: TGTGCCAGCAGTAGTACGGTACCCTACAATGAGCAGTTCTTC; cdr3_aa: CASSSTVPYNEQFF
d_call: TRBD1; v_call: TRBV7-2; j_call: TRBJ1-6; clone_size: few; cdr3_nt: TGTGCCAGCAGCGCAGACAGGGGATTTTCACCCCTCCACTTT; cdr3_aa: CASSADRGFSPLHF
d_call: NA; v_call: TRBV10-3; j_call: TRBJ2-6; clone_size: few; cdr3_nt: TGTGCCATCACTCCGGGATTCGGGGCCTCTGGGGCCAACGTCCTGACTTTC; cdr3_aa: CAITPGFGASGANVLTF
d_call: NA; v_call: TRBV29-1; j_call: TRBJ1-1; clone_size: many; cdr3_nt: TGCAGCGTTGTAGGCAGCGAAGCTTTCTTT; cdr3_aa: CSVVGSEAFF
d_call: TRBD1; v_call: TRBV20-1; j_call: TRBJ2-4; clone_size: many; cdr3_nt: TGCAGTGCTAAAACCGGGACAGGGGGCGCCATTCAGTACTTC; cdr3_aa: CSAKTGTGGAIQYF
d_call: NA; v_call: TRBV20-1; j_call: TRBJ2-7; clone_size: NA; cdr3_nt: TGCAGTGCTCGAGACAGCTCCTACGAGCAGTACTTC; cdr3_aa: CSARDSSYEQYF
d_call: NA; v_call: TRBV10-1; j_call: TRBJ2-3; clone_size: NA; cdr3_nt: TGCGCCAGCAGTGAGTCAATGGGGACATATACAGATACGCAGTATTTT; cdr3_aa: CASSESMGTYTDTQYF
d_call: TRBD1; v_call: TRBV7-8; j_call: TRBJ1-2; clone_size: NA; cdr3_nt: TGTGCCAGCAGCCCGAGGACAGGCCCTGGCTACACCTTC; cdr3_aa: CASSPRTGPGYTF